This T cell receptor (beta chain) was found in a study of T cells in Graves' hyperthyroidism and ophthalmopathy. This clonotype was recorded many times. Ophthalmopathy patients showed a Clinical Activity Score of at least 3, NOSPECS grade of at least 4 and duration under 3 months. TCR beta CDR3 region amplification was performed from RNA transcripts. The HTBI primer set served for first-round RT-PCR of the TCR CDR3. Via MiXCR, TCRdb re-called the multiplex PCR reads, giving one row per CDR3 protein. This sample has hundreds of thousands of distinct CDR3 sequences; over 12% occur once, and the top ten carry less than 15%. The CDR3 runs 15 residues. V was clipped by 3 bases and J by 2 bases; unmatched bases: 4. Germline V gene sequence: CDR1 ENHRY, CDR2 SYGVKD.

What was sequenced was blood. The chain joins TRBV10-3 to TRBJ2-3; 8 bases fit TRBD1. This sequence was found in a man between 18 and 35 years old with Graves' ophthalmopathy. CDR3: CAISDQDRATDTQYF. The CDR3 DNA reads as TGTGCCATCAGTGACCAGGACAGGGCCACAGATACGCAGTATTTT.